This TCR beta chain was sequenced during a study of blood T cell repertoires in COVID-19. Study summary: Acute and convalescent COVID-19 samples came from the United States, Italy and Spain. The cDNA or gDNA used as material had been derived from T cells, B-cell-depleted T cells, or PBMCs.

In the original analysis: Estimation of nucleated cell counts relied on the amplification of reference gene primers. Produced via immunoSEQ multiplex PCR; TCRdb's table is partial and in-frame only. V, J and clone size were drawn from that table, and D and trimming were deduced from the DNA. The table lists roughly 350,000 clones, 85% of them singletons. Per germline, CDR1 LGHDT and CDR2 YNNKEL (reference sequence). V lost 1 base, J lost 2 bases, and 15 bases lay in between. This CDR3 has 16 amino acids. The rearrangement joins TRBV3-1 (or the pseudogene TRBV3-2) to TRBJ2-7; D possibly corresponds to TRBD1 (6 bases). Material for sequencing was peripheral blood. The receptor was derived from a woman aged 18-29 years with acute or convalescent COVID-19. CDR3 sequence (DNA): TGTGCCAGCAGCCAAGGTGAGATGGGGGCCACCTACGAGCAGTACTTC. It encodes CASSQGEMGATYEQYF.